The clone carrying this TCR beta chain came up a few times. What it recognizes is unknown. These data originate in a study of T cell repertoires in cytomegalovirus infection. Study-wide background: Public TCR beta signatures marked donors with CMV infection and the matching HLA.

Broader study findings: In two of eight donors, the top clonotype was HLA-C-restricted CMV-specific. Summed frequency of public TCR beta families distinguished CMV carriers with the relevant HLA.

TCRdb reprocessed the reads via MiXCR and lists one record per CDR3 protein. The sample includes some 200,000 distinct CDR3 sequences, approximately 19% of them seen just once. CDR3 length: 15 residues. With 2 bases clipped from V and 0 bases from J, the junction kept 2 bases outside the gene matches. Germline CDR1 and CDR2: SNHLY and FYNNEI. Source material: PBMCs. The receptor was isolated from a human donor in good health (CMV status not recorded). Some clones in this sample may be carry-over from other donors' samples. The chain carries TRBV2 and TRBJ2-3; 7 nucleotides agree with TRBD2. The CDR3, as DNA: TGTGCCAGCAGTGAACTGCGGGAGAGCACAGATACGCAGTATTTT. Translating gives CASSELRESTDTQYF.